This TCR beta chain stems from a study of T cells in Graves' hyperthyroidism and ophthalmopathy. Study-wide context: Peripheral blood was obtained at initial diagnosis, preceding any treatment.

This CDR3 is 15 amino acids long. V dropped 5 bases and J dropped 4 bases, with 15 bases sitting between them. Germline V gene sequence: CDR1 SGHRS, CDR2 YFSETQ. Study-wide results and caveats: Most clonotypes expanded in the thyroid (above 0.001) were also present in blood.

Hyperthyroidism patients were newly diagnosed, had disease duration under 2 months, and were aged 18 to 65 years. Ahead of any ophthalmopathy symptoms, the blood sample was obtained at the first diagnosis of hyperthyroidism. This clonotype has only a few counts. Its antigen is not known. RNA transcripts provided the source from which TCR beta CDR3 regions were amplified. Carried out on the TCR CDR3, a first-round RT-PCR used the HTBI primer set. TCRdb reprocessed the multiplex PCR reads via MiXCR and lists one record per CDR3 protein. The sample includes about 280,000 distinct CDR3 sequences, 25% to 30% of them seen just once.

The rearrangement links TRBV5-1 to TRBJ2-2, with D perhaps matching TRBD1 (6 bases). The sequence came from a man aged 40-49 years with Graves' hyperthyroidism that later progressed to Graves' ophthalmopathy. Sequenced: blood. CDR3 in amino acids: CASRGADPSTGELFF. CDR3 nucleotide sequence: TGCGCCAGCAGGGGGGCAGACCCGAGCACCGGGGAGCTGTTTTTT.